Each of the 27 T cell receptor beta chains below was sequenced from the same sample in a study of T cell responses to AZD1222 COVID-19 vaccine. Some clones are missing from TCRdb's copy, which holds only in-frame ones; the method was immunoSEQ multiplex PCR. The sample shows some 100,000 clones, approximately 93% of them seen only once. Specimen: peripheral blood, collected on day 0 of AZD1222 vaccination. These receptors all stem from an adult in good health.

The J gene is TRBJ1-6, the V gene TRBV6-1, with TRBD1 matching 10 bases. CDR1 MNHNS and CDR2 SASEGT come from the germline V gene. J gave up 13 bases and V 3 bases, and 6 bases lay outside the gene matches. The CDR3 is 14 residues long. CDR3 DNA sequence: TGTGCCAGCAGTGAGACAGGGGGCTCATGGCCCCTCCACTTT. It specifies CASSETGGSWPLHF.

V usage is TRBV19 and J usage is TRBJ2-7, with D possibly being TRBD1 (5 bases). Germline CDR1 is LNHDA and CDR2 is SQIVND (reference sequence). This CDR3 comprises 15 residues. V shed 3 bases and J shed 4 bases, with 16 bases lying between them. The CDR3 DNA sequence: TGTGCCAGTAGTATCGTTTCAGGTGGGGCTTACGAGCAGTACTTC. Protein: CASSIVSGGAYEQYF.

The chain combines TRBV5-5 with TRBJ1-1; TRBD1 matches at 7 bases. V trimming: 3 bases; J trimming: 1 base; junction bases outside the gene matches: 6. The CDR3 is 15 residues long. The V gene's germline CDR1 is SGHKS and CDR2 YYEKEE (reference sequence). CDR3 sequence (DNA): TGTGCCAGCAGCTCAGACAGGGTGCCGAACACTGAAGCTTTCTTT. Protein product: CASSSDRVPNTEAFF.

CDR3 loop: CASSERVRGSYGYTF. The CDR3 DNA sequence: TGTGCCAGCAGTGAGAGGGTCAGGGGTAGCTATGGCTACACCTTC. V usage is TRBV2 and J usage is TRBJ1-2, with a weak D call TRBD1 (6 bases). Per germline, CDR1 SNHLY and CDR2 FYNNEI. The ends were cut back, 3 bases at V and 4 bases at J, with 15 bases in the middle. The CDR3 spans 15 residues.

This sequence joins TRBV18 and TRBJ2-3; D is unclear. Trimming left V 1 base short and J 6 bases short, with 5 bases between. Germline-derived CDR1 and CDR2 are KGHSH and LQKENI. The CDR3 covers 12 residues. The CDR3 protein is CASSPLSDTQYF. Written as DNA, the CDR3 is TGTGCCAGCTCACCACTCTCCGATACGCAGTATTTT.

V and J are TRBV6-5 and TRBJ1-5, with D unclear. The CDR3 spans 14 residues. Trimming stripped 6 bases from V and 7 bases from J, with 16 bases between. Germline V gene lookup returns CDR1 MNHEY and CDR2 SVGAGI. CDR3 residues: CASSTVQHEQPQHF. CDR3 bases: TGTGCCAGCAGCACTGTACAACACGAGCAGCCCCAGCATTTT.

V is TRBV28 and J is TRBJ1-2; perhaps TRBD1 as D (6 bases). The CDR3 length is 12 residues. The germline V and J ends were trimmed by 6 bases and 7 bases, with 12 bases remaining between them. Germline V CDR1 and CDR2: MDHEN, SYDVKM. The CDR3 sequence: CASRPQGSGYTF. In nucleotides, the CDR3 is TGTGCCAGCAGACCTCAGGGGTCTGGCTACACCTTC.

The V call is TRBV4-3, the J call TRBJ1-2, with 7 positions matching TRBD1. Germline-derived CDR1 and CDR2 are LGHNA and YSLEER. This CDR3 comprises 14 residues. V lost 0 bases, J lost 8 bases, and 6 bases stayed unmatched. CDR3 in amino acids: CASSQDDRVSGYTF. In DNA form, the CDR3 reads TGCGCCAGCAGCCAAGATGACAGGGTGAGCGGCTACACCTTC.

The chain carries TRBV7-9 and TRBJ1-2; D may be TRBD1 (5 bases). This CDR3 contains 12 residues. The germline gives CDR1 SEHNR, CDR2 FQNEAQ (reference sequence). V was clipped by 5 bases and J by 6 bases, with 10 bases between them. The CDR3 spells CASSPGPDGYTF. The CDR3, as DNA: TGTGCCAGCAGCCCGGGACCTGATGGCTACACCTTC.

The chain joins TRBV5-1 to TRBJ2-5; the D gene could be TRBD1 or TRBD2 (6 bases each). Trimming cost V 6 bases and J 4 bases, with 25 bases left between them. Germline loops: CDR1 SGHRS, CDR2 YFSETQ. This CDR3 is 17 amino acids long. The CDR3 sequence: CASNPRRAFRGGETQYF. The CDR3, as DNA: TGCGCCAGCAACCCAAGGCGGGCGTTCAGGGGAGGAGAGACCCAGTACTTC.

V usage is TRBV7-6 and J usage is TRBJ2-7; D possibly corresponds to TRBD2 (6 bases). CDR3 length: 16 residues. With 4 bases removed from V and 3 bases from J, the gap between germline ends came to 19 bases. Germline-derived CDR1 and CDR2 are SGHVS and FNYEAQ. The CDR3 loop reads CASSSALSGSVYEQYF. In nucleotides, the CDR3 is TGTGCCAGCAGCTCCGCACTCTCCGGGAGCGTCTACGAGCAGTACTTC.

V is TRBV11-2 and J is TRBJ1-6, with 9 bases identical to TRBD1. CDR3 length: 15 amino acids. With 1 base clipped from V and 6 bases from J, the junction kept 1 base outside the gene matches. Germline CDR1 SGHAT, CDR2 FQNNGV. CDR3 protein: CASSLVTGGNSPLHF. In DNA form, the CDR3 reads TGTGCCAGCAGCTTAGTGACAGGGGGTAATTCACCCCTCCACTTT.

CDR3 sequence (DNA): TGTGCCACGGGGGGAGGGTACACTGAAGCTTTCTTT. Amino acids: CATGGGYTEAFF. V is TRBV6-5 and J is TRBJ1-1, with D possibly being TRBD1 (5 bases). The CDR3 runs to 12 residues. V was pared by 10 bases and J by 3 bases, with 12 bases between. Germline V CDR1 and CDR2: MNHEY, SVGAGI.

The rearrangement joins TRBV18 to TRBJ1-5, with TRBD1 matching 8 bases. There are 14 residues in the CDR3. Germline CDR1 KGHSH, CDR2 LQKENI. Germline trimming cut 6 bases from V and 3 bases from J; bases unmatched to any gene: 4. CDR3 residues: CASSQDRDNQPQHF. The CDR3 coding sequence is TGTGCCAGCTCCCAGGACAGGGACAATCAGCCCCAGCATTTT.

This sequence joins TRBV6-5 and TRBJ2-7; TRBD1 matches 8 bases. The length of the CDR3 is 15 residues. V lost 0 bases and J lost 7; bases outside the gene matches: 8. Germline V gives CDR1 MNHEY, CDR2 SVGAGI. CDR3 nucleotides: TGTGCCAGCAGTTACTCGAAACAGGGGGAAGGGGAGCAGTACTTC. Translation: CASSYSKQGEGEQYF.

The chain is built from TRBV7-9 and TRBJ2-2; D is unclear. Germline V gives CDR1 SEHNR, CDR2 FQNEAQ (reference sequence). The ends were cut back, 5 bases at V and 5 bases at J, with 15 bases in the middle. This CDR3 region has 15 residues. CDR3: CASSPTGPTTGELFF. DNA for the CDR3: TGTGCCAGCAGCCCGACCGGACCGACAACCGGGGAGCTGTTTTTT.

DNA of the CDR3: TGTGCCAGCAGTTACGGGGGGTCCCACTGGGGAGAGACCCAGTACTTC. Protein sequence: CASSYGGSHWGETQYF. This chain joins TRBV6-5 and TRBJ2-5; TRBD2 is a possible D gene (6 bases). Germline CDR1 reads MNHEY; CDR2 reads SVGAGI. Between the trimmed V and J ends, which lost 2 bases and 4 bases, there was a span of 17 bases. This CDR3 spans 16 amino acids.

The chain links TRBV11-3 to TRBJ1-3; D is uncertain. Germline CDR1 and CDR2: SGHNT and YENEEA. This CDR3 has 17 residues. V was clipped by 0 bases and J by 0 bases, with 12 bases between them. CDR3: CASSLEPGRSSGNTIYF. The CDR3 bases are TGTGCCAGCAGCTTAGAACCCGGACGGTCCTCTGGAAACACCATATATTTT.

The chain employs TRBV4-3 and TRBJ1-1, with TRBD1 matching 7 bases. In germline, CDR1 is LGHNA, CDR2 YSLEER. V was pared by 4 bases and J by 0 bases, with 5 bases of the junction left unmatched. The CDR3 has 15 amino acids. CDR3 in amino acids: CASSPTGALNTEAFF. CDR3 sequence (DNA): TGCGCCAGCAGCCCTACAGGGGCTTTGAACACTGAAGCTTTCTTT.

Written as DNA, the CDR3 is TGTGCCAGCAGCTTGCCGGGACAGGGGGGAAGCGAGCAGTACTTC. Translating it yields CASSLPGQGGSEQYF. The chain employs TRBV28 and TRBJ2-7, with 11 nucleotides matching TRBD1. The CDR3 has 15 amino acids. V lost 6 bases and J lost 6; bases outside the gene matches: 10. Germline lookup yields CDR1 MDHEN and CDR2 SYDVKM.

The chain recombines TRBV7-2 with TRBJ1-2, with 8 bases fitting TRBD1. Germline assignment: CDR1 SGHTA and CDR2 FQGNSA. The CDR3 loop spans 14 amino acids. Trimming removed 4 bases from V and 7 bases from J; junction bases left unmatched: 8. CDR3 residues: CASSSGQGRSGYTF. CDR3 DNA sequence: TGTGCCAGCAGCTCTGGACAGGGTCGGAGTGGCTACACCTTC.

The chain joins TRBV28 to TRBJ1-5; D gene ambiguous. Looked up from germline, CDR1 is MDHEN and CDR2 is SYDVKM. Trimming took off 6 bases at V and 3 bases at J, with 6 bases between the two ends. The CDR3 consists of 12 residues. CDR3 in DNA: TGTGCCAGCAGGTTTCCCAATCAGCCCCAGCATTTT. Translated: CASRFPNQPQHF.

The rearrangement links TRBV5-4 to TRBJ2-3, with D maybe TRBD2 (6 bases). The CDR3 runs 14 residues. Germline V gene sequence: CDR1 SGHNT, CDR2 YYREEE (reference sequence). Deletions cut 0 bases from V and 3 bases from J, with 8 bases between. Written as DNA, the CDR3 is TGTGCCAGCAGCTTGGGACTAGATACAGATACGCAGTATTTT. It yields the protein CASSLGLDTDTQYF.

The V and J genes are TRBV27 and TRBJ2-1; D possibly corresponds to TRBD2 (7 bases). CDR1 and CDR2 (germline): MNHEY, SMNVEV (reference sequence). The CDR3 is 14 amino acids. V dropped 2 bases and J dropped 5 bases, with 10 bases sitting between them. CDR3 residues: CASSLAGAHNEQFF. CDR3 in DNA: TGTGCCAGCAGTTTAGCGGGGGCCCACAATGAGCAGTTCTTC.

The rearrangement joins TRBV4-1 to TRBJ1-2; D might be TRBD1 (5 bases). The CDR3 spans 15 residues. Deletions cut 5 bases from V and 3 bases from J, with 16 bases between. Germline CDR1 MGHRA, CDR2 YSYEKL. In DNA form, the CDR3 reads TGCGCCAGCAGCGGAGGGGCCAGGGACCACTATGGCTACACCTTC. It codes for CASSGGARDHYGYTF.

V and J are TRBV28 and TRBJ1-2, with unresolved D. The CDR3 runs 14 residues. Germline-derived CDR1 and CDR2 are MDHEN and SYDVKM. Deletions cut 7 bases from V and 5 bases from J, with 17 bases between. The chain's CDR3 is CASTSGGRVYGYTF. DNA of the CDR3: TGTGCCAGCACATCAGGAGGCCGGGTTTATGGCTACACCTTC.

The CDR3 region has the DNA TGTGCCTGGCGGACAGGGGTTGGCTATGGCTACACCTTC. It is translated as CAWRTGVGYGYTF. The genes are TRBV30 and TRBJ1-2; 9 positions agree with TRBD1. The CDR3 spans 13 residues. Germline V CDR1 and CDR2: GTSNPN, SVGIG (reference sequence). The ends lost 5 bases at V and 4 bases at J; junction bases unmatched: 5.